A single sample is the source of the 18 T cell receptor beta chains below, sequenced in a study of T cells in Graves' hyperthyroidism and ophthalmopathy (dated by TCRdb to the late 2010s). The library relied on multiplex PCR. These reads were obtained on an Illumina HiSeq 2000. The TCR beta CDR3 regions were amplified from RNA transcripts. A first-round RT-PCR of the TCR CDR3 used the HTBI primer set with the Qiagen OneStep RT-PCR kit. In-frame beta chains were kept once TCRdb had trimmed the public reads at Q25 with fastp and called clones with MiXCR. Merged by CDR3 protein, the rows form single entries marked with the most common genes and DNA. The table for this sample lists 350,000 to 450,000 distinct CDR3 sequences; 17% of them were counted only once. Around a third of the sample is taken by the ten largest. Sequences were obtained from blood. These receptors came from a woman in her 30s with Graves' hyperthyroidism that later progressed to Graves' ophthalmopathy.

This clonotype was detected many times. The chain uses TRBV6-1 and TRBJ2-7; D gene unclear. Between the trimmed V and J ends, which lost 2 bases and 0 bases, there was a span of 11 bases. The CDR3 has 15 residues. Germline-derived CDR1 and CDR2 are MNHNS and SASEGT. CDR3 protein: CASSETSAVSYEQYF. In DNA form, the CDR3 reads TGTGCCAGCAGTGAAACTTCGGCAGTCTCCTACGAGCAGTACTTC.

There are many counts of this clonotype. The chain has TRBV5-1 and TRBJ2-1; the match to TRBD2 covers 7 bases. The length of the CDR3 is 15 residues. The germline V gene has CDR1 SGHRS and CDR2 YFSETQ. Trimming at V came to 4 bases and at J to 5 bases, leaving 9 bases not matched to a gene. The CDR3 is CASSLSSGLNNEQFF. The CDR3 DNA sequence: TGCGCCAGCAGCCTCAGTAGCGGGCTGAACAATGAGCAGTTCTTC. Full variable domain (remainder filled in from reference TRBV5-1 and TRBJ2-1): KAGVTQTPRYLIKTRGQQVTLSCSPISGHRSVSWYQQTPGQGLQFLFEYFSETQRNKGNFPGRFSGRQFSNSRSEMNVSTLELGDSALYLCASSLSSGLNNEQFFGPGTRLTVL.

The table lists this clonotype with many counts. This rearrangement joins TRBV28 to TRBJ2-1, with D maybe TRBD1 (6 bases). From germline, CDR1 is MDHEN and CDR2 SYDVKM. This CDR3 is 17 amino acids long. Trimming took off 2 bases at V and 0 bases at J, with 14 bases between the two ends. The CDR3 here is CASSLGLRGTSYNEQFF. The CDR3 DNA sequence: TGTGCCAGCAGTTTAGGACTTAGGGGGACCTCCTACAATGAGCAGTTCTTC.

This clonotype occurred many times. The chain links TRBV25-1 to TRBJ1-1; perhaps TRBD1 as D (6 bases). This CDR3 has 12 amino acids. From germline, CDR1 is MGHDK and CDR2 SYGVNS. Trimming stripped 6 bases from V and 4 bases from J, with 9 bases between. The CDR3 nucleotides are TGTGCCAGCAGGGACAGTCTCACTGAAGCTTTCTTT. It encodes CASRDSLTEAFF. The whole variable domain, remainder taken from reference TRBV25-1 and TRBJ1-1, is EADIYQTPRYLVIGTGKKITLECSQTMGHDKMYWYQQDPGMELHLIHYSYGVNSTEKGDLSSESTVSRIRTEHFPLTLESARPSHTSQYLCASRDSLTEAFFGQGTRLTVV.

This sequence joins TRBV20-1 and TRBJ2-1; TRBD2 aligns across 12 bases. Germline V gene lookup returns CDR1 DFQATT and CDR2 SNEGSKA (reference sequence). This CDR3 contains 15 residues. Trimming at V came to 3 bases and at J to 3 bases, leaving 3 bases not matched to a gene. CDR3 sequence: CSASLAGGHYNEQFF. CDR3 sequence (DNA): TGCAGTGCTAGCCTAGCGGGGGGGCACTACAATGAGCAGTTCTTC.

This clonotype was found many times. V is TRBV27 and J is TRBJ2-1; tentatively, D is TRBD1 or TRBD2 (5 bases each). This CDR3 is built from 15 residues. V lost 8 bases, J lost 5 bases, and 19 bases lay in between. The germline V gene has CDR1 MNHEY and CDR2 SMNVEV (reference sequence). The CDR3, as DNA: TGTGCCAGCGCCCCCCTTCGGGGCCTTAACAATGAGCAGTTCTTC. It specifies CASAPLRGLNNEQFF.

Many counts were recorded for this clonotype. This sequence joins TRBV28 and TRBJ2-5; D is perhaps TRBD1 (5 bases). In germline, CDR1 is MDHEN, CDR2 SYDVKM. This CDR3 comprises 14 residues. V dropped 6 bases and J dropped 5 bases, with 16 bases sitting between them. Here the CDR3 DNA reads TGTGCCAGCAGCCGACAGACCCTCGAGGAGACCCAGTACTTC. It is translated as CASSRQTLEETQYF. Full variable domain (remainder filled in from reference TRBV28 and TRBJ2-5): DVKVTQSSRYLVKRTGEKVFLECVQDMDHENMFWYRQDPGLGLRLIYFSYDVKMKEKGDIPEGYSVSREKKERFSLILESASTNQTSMYLCASSRQTLEETQYFGPGTRLLVL.

The sample holds a few counts of this clonotype. The rearrangement uses TRBV5-6 and TRBJ2-5; 8 positions agree with TRBD1. Losses at the gene ends were 2 bases for V and 4 bases for J; bases not matched to a gene: 10. Per the germline V gene, CDR1 is SGHDT and CDR2 is YYEEEE. The CDR3 has 16 residues. The CDR3 nucleotides read TGTGCCAGCAGCTTACCGGCAGGGGGCCTAGGAGAGACCCAGTACTTC. It translates to CASSLPAGGLGETQYF. Full variable domain (remainder filled in from reference TRBV5-6 and TRBJ2-5): DAGVTQSPTHLIKTRGQQVTLRCSPKSGHDTVSWYQQALGQGPQFIFQYYEEEERQRGNFPDRFSGHQFPNYSSELNVNALLLGDSALYLCASSLPAGGLGETQYFGPGTRLLVL.

There are many counts of this clonotype. The genes are TRBV9 and TRBJ2-3; no firm D call. The germline gives CDR1 SGDLS, CDR2 YYNGEE. This CDR3 has 14 amino acids. V shed 0 bases and J shed 5 bases, with 10 bases lying between them. CDR3 nucleotides: TGTGCCAGCAGCGTAGCAGCAGACGAAGATACGCAGTATTTT. This gives the protein CASSVAADEDTQYF.

The chain is built from TRBV28 and TRBJ2-1, with a possible D match to TRBD1 (7 bases). Trimming removed 3 bases at V and 0 bases at J, with 24 bases between. The CDR3 loop spans 20 amino acids. Germline values: CDR1 MDHEN, CDR2 SYDVKM. The CDR3 sequence: CASSLEGAFLSPSSYNEQFF. In DNA form, the CDR3 reads TGTGCCAGCAGTTTGGAGGGGGCGTTCTTGTCCCCGAGCTCCTACAATGAGCAGTTCTTC.

Only a few counts were recorded for this clonotype. The chain couples TRBV20-1 to TRBJ1-1; a weak D match, TRBD1 (5 bases). In germline, CDR1 is DFQATT, CDR2 SNEGSKA (reference sequence). The CDR3 has 14 residues. V lost 0 bases and J 2 bases, leaving 10 bases between the germline ends. CDR3 residues: CSARDMGVNTEAFF. CDR3 sequence (DNA): TGCAGTGCTAGAGATATGGGGGTAAACACTGAAGCTTTCTTT.

The chain links TRBV29-1 to TRBJ2-4; D may be TRBD2 (5 bases). The CDR3 is 13 amino acids. CDR1 is SQVTM and CDR2 is ANQGSEA in the germline V gene. V lost 7 bases to trimming and J lost 8 bases, with 18 bases between them. The CDR3 loop reads CSARTRGYDIQYF. The CDR3 nucleotides read TGCAGCGCTCGAACCCGGGGTTATGACATTCAGTACTTC.

V and J are TRBV12-3 or TRBV12-4 and TRBJ2-5; no clear D gene. Between the trimmed V and J ends, which lost 7 bases and 7 bases, there was a span of 16 bases. This CDR3 region has 13 residues. CDR3 protein: CASTSPAEGTQYF. In DNA, the CDR3 is TGTGCCAGCACCTCACCCGCGGAAGGGACCCAGTACTTC.

This chain joins TRBV19 and TRBJ1-2; the D is unclear. Trimming shortened V by 5 bases and J by 4 bases, and 8 bases separated the two germline ends. Germline CDR1 LNHDA, CDR2 SQIVND (reference sequence). This CDR3 has 12 residues. The CDR3 sequence is CASSEDAYGYTF. The CDR3 nucleotides are TGTGCCAGTAGTGAGGACGCCTATGGCTACACCTTC.

This clonotype was observed at least ten times. The chain is built from TRBV15 and TRBJ2-1; no clear D. This CDR3 has 15 residues. Germline V gene lookup returns CDR1 LNHNV and CDR2 YYDKDF (reference sequence). The V and J ends lost 0 bases and 5 bases respectively, with 11 bases between them. The CDR3: CATSRDSSADNEQFF. The CDR3 DNA sequence: TGTGCCACCAGCAGAGATTCCTCCGCCGACAATGAGCAGTTCTTC.

The chain employs TRBV14 and TRBJ1-4; D remains unclear. The germline V and J ends were trimmed by 3 bases and 8 bases, with 16 bases remaining between them. Germline V gene data show CDR1 as SGHDN and CDR2 as FVKESK. CDR3 length equals 15 residues. The CDR3: CASSQLGTEYEKLFF. CDR3 DNA sequence: TGTGCCAGCAGCCAGCTGGGCACAGAGTACGAAAAACTGTTTTTT.

This sequence joins TRBV28 and TRBJ1-6; TRBD1 matches at 9 bases. CDR1 is MDHEN, CDR2 SYDVKM, per germline. With 8 bases clipped from V and 10 bases from J, the junction kept 6 bases outside the gene matches. The CDR3 has 13 amino acids. CDR3 nucleotides: TGTGCCAGCGGTGGGACAGGGACGTCACCCCTCCACTTT. It specifies CASGGTGTSPLHF. Complete variable domain (other parts from reference TRBV28 and TRBJ1-6): DVKVTQSSRYLVKRTGEKVFLECVQDMDHENMFWYRQDPGLGLRLIYFSYDVKMKEKGDIPEGYSVSREKKERFSLILESASTNQTSMYLCASGGTGTSPLHFGNGTRLTVT.

This clonotype was picked up a small number of times. The chain joins TRBV5-6 to TRBJ1-1; no firm D call. The CDR3 is made up of 15 amino acids. Germline loops: CDR1 SGHDT, CDR2 YYEEEE. The V gene lost 0 bases and the J gene lost 6 bases, with 15 bases spanning the gap. The CDR3 region is CASSLGGYGYSEAFF. The CDR3 DNA reads TGTGCCAGCAGCTTGGGGGGATACGGGTACTCTGAAGCTTTCTTT.